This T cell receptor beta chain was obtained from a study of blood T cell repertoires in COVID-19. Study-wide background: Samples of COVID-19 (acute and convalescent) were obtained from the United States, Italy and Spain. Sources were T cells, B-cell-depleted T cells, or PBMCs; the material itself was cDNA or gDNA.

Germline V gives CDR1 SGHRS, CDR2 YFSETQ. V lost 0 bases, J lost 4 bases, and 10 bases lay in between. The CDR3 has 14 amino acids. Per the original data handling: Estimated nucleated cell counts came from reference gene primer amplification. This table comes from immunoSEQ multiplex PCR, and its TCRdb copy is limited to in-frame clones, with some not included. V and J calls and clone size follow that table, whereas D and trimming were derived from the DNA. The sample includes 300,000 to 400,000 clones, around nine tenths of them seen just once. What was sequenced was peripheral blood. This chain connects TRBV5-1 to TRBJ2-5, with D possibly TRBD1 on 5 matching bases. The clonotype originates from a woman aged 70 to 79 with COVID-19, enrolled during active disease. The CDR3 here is CASSLGGPSETQYF. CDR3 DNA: TGCGCCAGCAGCTTGGGGGGCCCCTCAGAGACCCAGTACTTC.